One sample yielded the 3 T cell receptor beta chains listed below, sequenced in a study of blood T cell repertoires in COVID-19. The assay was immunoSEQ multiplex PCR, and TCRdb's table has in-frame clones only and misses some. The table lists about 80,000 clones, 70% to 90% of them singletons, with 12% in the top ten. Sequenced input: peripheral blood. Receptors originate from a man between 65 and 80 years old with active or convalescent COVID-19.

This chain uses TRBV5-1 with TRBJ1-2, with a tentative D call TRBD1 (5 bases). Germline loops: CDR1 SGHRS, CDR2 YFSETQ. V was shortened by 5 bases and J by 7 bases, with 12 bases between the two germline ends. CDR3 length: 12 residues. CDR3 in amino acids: CASRADSIGYTF. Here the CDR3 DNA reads TGCGCCAGCAGGGCAGACAGCATTGGCTACACCTTC.

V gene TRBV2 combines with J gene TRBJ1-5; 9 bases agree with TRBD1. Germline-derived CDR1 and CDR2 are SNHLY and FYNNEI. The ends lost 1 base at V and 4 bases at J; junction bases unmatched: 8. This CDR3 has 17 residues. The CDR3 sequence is CASSEVTGGFSNQPQHF. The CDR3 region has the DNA TGTGCCAGCAGTGAAGTAACAGGGGGCTTTAGTAATCAGCCCCAGCATTTT.

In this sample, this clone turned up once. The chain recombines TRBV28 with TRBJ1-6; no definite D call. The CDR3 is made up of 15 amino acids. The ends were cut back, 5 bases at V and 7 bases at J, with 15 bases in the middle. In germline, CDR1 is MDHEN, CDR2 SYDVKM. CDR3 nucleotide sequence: TGTGCCAGCAGTCCGAGCACCCTCAGGAATTCACCCCTCCACTTT. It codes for CASSPSTLRNSPLHF.